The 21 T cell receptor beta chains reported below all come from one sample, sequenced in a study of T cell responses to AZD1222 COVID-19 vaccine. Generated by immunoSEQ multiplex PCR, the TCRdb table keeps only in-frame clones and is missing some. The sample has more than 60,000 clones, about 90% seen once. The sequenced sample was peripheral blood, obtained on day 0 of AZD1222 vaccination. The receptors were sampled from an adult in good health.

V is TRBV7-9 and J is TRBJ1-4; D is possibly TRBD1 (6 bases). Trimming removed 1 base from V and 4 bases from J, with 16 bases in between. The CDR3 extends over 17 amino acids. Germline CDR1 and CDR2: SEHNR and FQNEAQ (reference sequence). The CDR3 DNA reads TGTGCCAGCAGCTTAGAAAGGATGCGACAGGTTAATGAAAAACTGTTTTTT. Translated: CASSLERMRQVNEKLFF.

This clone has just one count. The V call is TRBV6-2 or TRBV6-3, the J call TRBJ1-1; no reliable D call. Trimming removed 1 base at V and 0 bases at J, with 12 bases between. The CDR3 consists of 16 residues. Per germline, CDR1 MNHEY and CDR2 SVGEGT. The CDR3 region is CASSYLVEAMNTEAFF. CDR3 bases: TGTGCCAGCAGTTACTTGGTTGAGGCCATGAACACTGAAGCTTTCTTT.

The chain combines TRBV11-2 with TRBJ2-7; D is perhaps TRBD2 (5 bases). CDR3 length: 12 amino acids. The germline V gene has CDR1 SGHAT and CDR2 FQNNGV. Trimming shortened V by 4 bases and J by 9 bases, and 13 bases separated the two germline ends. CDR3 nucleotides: TGTGCCAGCAGCTCTGCAGCGGTTTGGCAGTACTTC. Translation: CASSSAAVWQYF.

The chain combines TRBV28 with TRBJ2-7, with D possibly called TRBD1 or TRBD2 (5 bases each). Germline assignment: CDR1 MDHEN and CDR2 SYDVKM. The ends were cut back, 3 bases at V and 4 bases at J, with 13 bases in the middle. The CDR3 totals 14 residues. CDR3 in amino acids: CASSLRGPPYEQYF. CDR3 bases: TGTGCCAGCAGTTTGAGGGGTCCCCCTTACGAGCAGTACTTC.

The CDR3 here is CASSLTSAANTGELFF. The CDR3 DNA is TGTGCCAGCAGCCTGACTAGCGCCGCGAACACCGGGGAGCTGTTTTTT. J is TRBJ2-2 and V is TRBV7-3; 8 bases are a match to TRBD2. V gave up 5 bases and J gave up 0 bases; unmatched junction bases: 5. This CDR3 contains 16 residues. Germline V gene data show CDR1 as SGHTA and CDR2 as FQGTGA. The full variable domain, in which reference TRBV7-3 and TRBJ2-2 provide the parts outside the CDR3, is GAGVSQTPSNKVTEKGKYVELRCDPISGHTALYWYRQSLGQGPEFLIYFQGTGAADDSGLPNDRFFAVRPEGSVSTLKIQRTERGDSAVYLCASSLTSAANTGELFFGEGSRLTVL.

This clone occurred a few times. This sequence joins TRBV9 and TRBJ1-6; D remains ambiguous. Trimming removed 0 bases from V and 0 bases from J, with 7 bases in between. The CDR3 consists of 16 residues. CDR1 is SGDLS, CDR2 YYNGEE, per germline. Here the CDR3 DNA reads TGTGCCAGCAGCGTAGAGCCGGTCTCCTATAATTCACCCCTCCACTTT. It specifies CASSVEPVSYNSPLHF.

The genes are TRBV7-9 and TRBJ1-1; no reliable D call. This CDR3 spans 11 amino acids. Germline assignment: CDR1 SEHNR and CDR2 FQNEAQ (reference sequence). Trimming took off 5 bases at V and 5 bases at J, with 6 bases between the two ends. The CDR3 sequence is CASSPQTEAFF. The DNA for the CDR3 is TGTGCCAGCAGCCCTCAGACTGAAGCTTTCTTT.

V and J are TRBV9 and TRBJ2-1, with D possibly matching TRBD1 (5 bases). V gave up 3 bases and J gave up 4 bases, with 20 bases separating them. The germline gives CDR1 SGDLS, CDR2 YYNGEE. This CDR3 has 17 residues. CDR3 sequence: CASSAPSVTAGYNEQFF. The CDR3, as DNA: TGTGCCAGCAGCGCGCCGTCCGTGACAGCTGGGTACAATGAGCAGTTCTTC. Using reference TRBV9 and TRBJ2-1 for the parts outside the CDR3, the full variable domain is DSGVTQTPKHLITATGQRVTLRCSPRSGDLSVYWYQQSLDQGLQFLIQYYNGEERAKGNILERFSAQQFPDLHSELNLSSLELGDSALYFCASSAPSVTAGYNEQFFGPGTRLTVL.

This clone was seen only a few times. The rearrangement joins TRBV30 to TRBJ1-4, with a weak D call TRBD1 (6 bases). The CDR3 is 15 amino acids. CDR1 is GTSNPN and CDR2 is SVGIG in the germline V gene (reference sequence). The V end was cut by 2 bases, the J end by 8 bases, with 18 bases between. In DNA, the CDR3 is TGTGCCTGGAGTCACATACAGGGAAATGCCGAAAAACTGTTTTTT. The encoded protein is CAWSHIQGNAEKLFF. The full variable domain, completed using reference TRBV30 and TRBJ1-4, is SQTIHQWPATLVQPVGSPLSLECTVEGTSNPNLYWYRQAAGRGLQLLFYSVGIGQISSEVPQNLSASRPQDRQFILSSKKLLLSDSGFYLCAWSHIQGNAEKLFFGSGTQLSVL.

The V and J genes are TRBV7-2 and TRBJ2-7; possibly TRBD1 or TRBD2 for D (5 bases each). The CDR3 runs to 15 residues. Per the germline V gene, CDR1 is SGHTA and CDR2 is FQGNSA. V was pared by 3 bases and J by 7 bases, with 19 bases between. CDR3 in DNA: TGTGCCAGCAGCTTCCGAGGGGACCCCCTCTGGGAGCAGTACTTC. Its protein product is CASSFRGDPLWEQYF.

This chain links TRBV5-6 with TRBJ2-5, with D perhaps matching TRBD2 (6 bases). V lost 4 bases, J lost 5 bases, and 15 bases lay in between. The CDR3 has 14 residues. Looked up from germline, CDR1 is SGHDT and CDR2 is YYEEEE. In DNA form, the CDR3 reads TGTGCCAGCAGCATCGGGACTTTCGAGGAGACCCAGTACTTC. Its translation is CASSIGTFEETQYF. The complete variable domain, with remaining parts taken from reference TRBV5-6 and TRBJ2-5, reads DAGVTQSPTHLIKTRGQQVTLRCSPKSGHDTVSWYQQALGQGPQFIFQYYEEEERQRGNFPDRFSGHQFPNYSSELNVNALLLGDSALYLCASSIGTFEETQYFGPGTRLLVL.

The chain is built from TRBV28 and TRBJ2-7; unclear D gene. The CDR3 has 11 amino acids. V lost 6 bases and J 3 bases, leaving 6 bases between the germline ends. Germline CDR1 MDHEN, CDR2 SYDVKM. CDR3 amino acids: CASSSDYEQYF. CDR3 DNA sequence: TGTGCCAGCAGCTCCGACTACGAGCAGTACTTC.

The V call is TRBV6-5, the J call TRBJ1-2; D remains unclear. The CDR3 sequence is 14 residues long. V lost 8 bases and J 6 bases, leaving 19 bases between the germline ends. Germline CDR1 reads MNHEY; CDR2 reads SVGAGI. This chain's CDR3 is CASSPATVHNGYTF. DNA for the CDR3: TGTGCCAGCTCCCCTGCAACAGTTCATAATGGCTACACCTTC.

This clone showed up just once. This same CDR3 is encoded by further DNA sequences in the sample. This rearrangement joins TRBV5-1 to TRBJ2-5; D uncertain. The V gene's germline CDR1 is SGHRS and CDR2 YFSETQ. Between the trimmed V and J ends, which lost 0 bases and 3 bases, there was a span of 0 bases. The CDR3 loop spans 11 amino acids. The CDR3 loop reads CASSLEETQYF. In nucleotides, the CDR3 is TGCGCCAGCAGCTTGGAAGAGACCCAGTACTTC.

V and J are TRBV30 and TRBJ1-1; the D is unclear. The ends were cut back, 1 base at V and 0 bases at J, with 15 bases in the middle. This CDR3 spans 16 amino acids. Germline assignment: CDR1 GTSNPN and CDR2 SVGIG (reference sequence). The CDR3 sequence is CAWSARTGFMNTEAFF. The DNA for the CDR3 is TGTGCCTGGAGTGCCCGGACGGGATTCATGAACACTGAAGCTTTCTTT.

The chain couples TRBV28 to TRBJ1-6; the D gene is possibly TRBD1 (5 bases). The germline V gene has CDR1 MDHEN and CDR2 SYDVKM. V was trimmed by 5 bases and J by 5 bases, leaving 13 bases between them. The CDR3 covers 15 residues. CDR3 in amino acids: CASSPLRGNNSPLHF. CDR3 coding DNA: TGTGCCAGCAGTCCCCTCCGGGGGAATAATTCACCCCTCCACTTT. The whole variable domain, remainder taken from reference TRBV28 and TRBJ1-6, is DVKVTQSSRYLVKRTGEKVFLECVQDMDHENMFWYRQDPGLGLRLIYFSYDVKMKEKGDIPEGYSVSREKKERFSLILESASTNQTSMYLCASSPLRGNNSPLHFGNGTRLTVT.

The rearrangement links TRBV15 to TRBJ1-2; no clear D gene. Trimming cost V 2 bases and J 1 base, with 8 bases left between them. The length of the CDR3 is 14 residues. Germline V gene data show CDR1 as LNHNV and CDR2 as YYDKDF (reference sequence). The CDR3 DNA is TGTGCCACCAGCAGACGGAACAGTAACTATGGCTACACCTTC. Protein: CATSRRNSNYGYTF.

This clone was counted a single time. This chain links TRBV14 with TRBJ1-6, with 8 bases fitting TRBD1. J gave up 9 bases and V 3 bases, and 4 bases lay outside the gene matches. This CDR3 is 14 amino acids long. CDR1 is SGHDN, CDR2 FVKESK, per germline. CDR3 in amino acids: CASSHDRGLSPLHF. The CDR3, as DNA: TGTGCCAGCAGCCACGACAGGGGTCTTTCACCCCTCCACTTT.

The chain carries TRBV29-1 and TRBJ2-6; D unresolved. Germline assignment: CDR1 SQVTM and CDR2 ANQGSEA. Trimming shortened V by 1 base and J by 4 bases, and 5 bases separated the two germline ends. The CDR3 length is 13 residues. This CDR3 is CSVEGGGANVLTF. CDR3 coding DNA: TGCAGCGTTGAAGGTGGGGGGGCCAACGTCCTGACTTTC.

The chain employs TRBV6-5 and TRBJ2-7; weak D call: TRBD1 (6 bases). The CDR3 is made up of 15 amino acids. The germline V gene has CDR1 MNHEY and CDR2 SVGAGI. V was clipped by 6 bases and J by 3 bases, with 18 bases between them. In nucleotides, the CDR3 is TGTGCCAGCAGCAAAACAGGGAAGGGAGTCTACGAGCAGTACTTC. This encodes CASSKTGKGVYEQYF.

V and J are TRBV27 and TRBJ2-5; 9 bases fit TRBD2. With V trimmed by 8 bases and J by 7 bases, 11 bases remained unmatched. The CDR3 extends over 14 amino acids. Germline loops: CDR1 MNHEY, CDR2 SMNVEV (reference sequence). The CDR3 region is CASSSGTLTGTQYF. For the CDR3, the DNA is TGTGCCAGCTCTAGCGGGACCCTCACCGGGACCCAGTACTTC.